The T cell receptor beta chain under discussion was sequenced for a study of beta chain features in type 1 diabetes. In this sample, this clone turned up a few times. The CDR3 extends over 15 amino acids. Trimming took off 3 bases at V and 4 bases at J, with 12 bases between the two ends. Germline lookup yields CDR1 PRHDT and CDR2 FYEKMQ (reference sequence). Expressed TCRB transcripts were sequenced, since all the RNA that had been isolated was reverse transcribed. Sequenced by immunoSEQ multiplex PCR; TCRdb stores in-frame clones only, minus some. Of 900,000 or so clones detected, about a sixth appear once; the ten largest clones hold about 0.02%.

The chain joins TRBV13 to TRBJ2-2; no reliable D call. This receptor was identified in a woman aged 18-29 years in good health. Sequenced: naive CD4+ T cells from blood. In DNA form, the CDR3 reads TGTGCCAGCAGCTTGGGTCCCCGTTCCACCGGGGAGCTGTTTTTT. It codes for CASSLGPRSTGELFF.